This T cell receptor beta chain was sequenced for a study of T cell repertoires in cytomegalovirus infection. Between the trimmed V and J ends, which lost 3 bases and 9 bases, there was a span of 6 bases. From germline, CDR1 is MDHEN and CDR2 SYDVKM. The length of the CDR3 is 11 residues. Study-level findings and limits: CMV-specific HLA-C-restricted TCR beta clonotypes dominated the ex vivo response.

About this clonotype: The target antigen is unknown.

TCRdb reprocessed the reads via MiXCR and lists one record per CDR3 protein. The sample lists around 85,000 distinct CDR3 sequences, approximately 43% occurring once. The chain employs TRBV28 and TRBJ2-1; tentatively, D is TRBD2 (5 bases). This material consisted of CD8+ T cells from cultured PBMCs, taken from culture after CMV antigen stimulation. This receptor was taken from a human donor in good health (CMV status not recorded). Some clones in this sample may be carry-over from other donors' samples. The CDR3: CASSFLAEQFF. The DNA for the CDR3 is TGTGCCAGCAGTTTCCTAGCTGAGCAGTTCTTC.